This TCR beta chain was observed in a study of blood T cell repertoires in COVID-19. The V end lost 7 bases, the J end lost 7 bases, and 22 bases lay between the germline ends. Per germline, CDR1 LNHDA and CDR2 SQIVND (reference sequence). CDR3 length: 16 amino acids. Libraries were prepared by immunoSEQ multiplex PCR; TCRdb keeps only in-frame clonotypes and omits some of them. The sample carries around 230,000 clones, more than 80% recorded once. The sequence came from a man aged 30 to 45 who had recovered from COVID-19. The sample consisted of peripheral blood. This chain connects TRBV19 to TRBJ1-4, with D unresolved. The CDR3 loop reads CASTLDGAGVREKLFF. The CDR3 DNA reads TGTGCCAGTACCCTAGACGGAGCCGGAGTGCGTGAAAAACTGTTTTTT. Full variable domain (outside the CDR3, taken from reference TRBV19 and TRBJ1-4): DGGITQSPKYLFRKEGQNVTLSCEQNLNHDAMYWYRQDPGQGLRLIYYSQIVNDFQKGDIAEGYSVSREKKESFPLTVTSAQKNPTAFYLCASTLDGAGVREKLFFGSGTQLSVL.